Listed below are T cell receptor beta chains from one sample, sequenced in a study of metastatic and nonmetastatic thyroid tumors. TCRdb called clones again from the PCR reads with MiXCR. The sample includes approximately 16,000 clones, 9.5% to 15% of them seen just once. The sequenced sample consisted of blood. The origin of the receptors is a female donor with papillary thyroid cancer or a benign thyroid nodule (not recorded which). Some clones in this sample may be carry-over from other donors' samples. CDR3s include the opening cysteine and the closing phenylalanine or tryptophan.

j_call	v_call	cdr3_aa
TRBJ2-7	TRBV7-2	CASSEQIAGGHEQYF
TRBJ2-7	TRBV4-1	CASSPTGPRGTEQYF
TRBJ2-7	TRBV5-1	CASRDRSYEQHF
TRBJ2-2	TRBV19	CASSITGSTGELFF
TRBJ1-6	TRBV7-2	CASSLQTGGSPLHF
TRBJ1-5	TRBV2	CASSKWANQPQHF
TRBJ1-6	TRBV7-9	CASSSRRDRDSPLHF
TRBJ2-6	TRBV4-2	CASSQVAGDLTGANVLTF
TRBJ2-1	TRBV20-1	CSAGRTGTYNEQFF
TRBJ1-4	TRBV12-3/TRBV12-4	CASRDRTSNEKLFF
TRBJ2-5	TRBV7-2	CASSLGRKETQYF
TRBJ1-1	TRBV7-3	CASSLYGETEAFF
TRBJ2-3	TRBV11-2	CASSPLSRGRTDTQYF
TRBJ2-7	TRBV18	CASSFTAGLNEQYF
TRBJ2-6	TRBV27	CASSFESGANVLTF
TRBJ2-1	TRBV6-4	CASSDSGGGSYNEQFF
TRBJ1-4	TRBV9	CASSVGAGNEKLFF
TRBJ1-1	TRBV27	CASSLYLGTATEAFF
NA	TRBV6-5	CSSGVQPQYF